The 5 T cell receptor beta chains listed next were all sequenced from one sample in a study of blood T cells in healthy people across ages. Together with a sample-barcoded 5' primer, a J-beta primer mix was included in a second PCR lasting roughly 6 to 12 cycles. TCRdb reprocessed the 5' RACE reads via MiXCR and lists one record per CDR3 protein. The sample records 600,000 to 1,000,000 distinct CDR3 sequences, 20% to 25% being singletons. These data are also associated with another study on T cells of mothers and their children.

Sequenced input: blood. The origin of the receptors is a boy between 5 and 17 years old in good health.

The table lists this clonotype with a few counts. The chain has TRBV18 and TRBJ2-7; perhaps TRBD1 as D (5 bases). The CDR3 runs 14 residues. V was cut by 5 bases and J by 2 bases, with 13 bases left in between. In germline, CDR1 is KGHSH, CDR2 LQKENI. CDR3 sequence (DNA): TGTGCCAGCTCAACGACAGTGACCGCCTACGAGCAGTACTTC. Translating gives CASSTTVTAYEQYF.

The J gene is TRBJ2-7, the V gene TRBV27; D not certain. The ends were cut back, 5 bases at V and 6 bases at J, with 17 bases in the middle. Germline V CDR1 and CDR2: MNHEY, SMNVEV (reference sequence). The CDR3 runs to 14 residues. The CDR3 DNA reads as TGTGCCAGCAGTGGCCTCGGGTCCTCCGGCGAGCAGTACTTC. It specifies CASSGLGSSGEQYF.

The V gene is TRBV21-1, the J gene TRBJ1-2; the table's TRBD1 call for D was not verified on the DNA. TRBV21-1 is a pseudogene segment. CDR3 length: 17 amino acids. In DNA form, the CDR3 reads TGTGCCAGCAGCCGGGGGGCGGGGCGCAAACTTAACTATGGCTACACCTTC. Amino acid sequence: CASSRGAGRKLNYGYTF.

The rearrangement uses TRBV5-6 and TRBJ2-7; D is undetermined. This CDR3 contains 13 residues. Per germline, CDR1 SGHDT and CDR2 YYEEEE. The V and J ends lost 4 bases and 3 bases respectively, with 11 bases between them. In DNA, the CDR3 is TGTGCCAGCAGCGGGGTCATTGACTACGAGCAGTACTTC. Protein: CASSGVIDYEQYF.

This clonotype appeared a few times. The CDR3 loop is CASSLGTASSNQPQHF. The CDR3 coding sequence is TGTGCCAGCAGCTTAGGAACAGCATCTAGCAATCAGCCCCAGCATTTT. The chain links TRBV7-2 to TRBJ1-5, with D uncertain. Germline V CDR1 and CDR2: SGHTA, FQGNSA. The CDR3 is 16 amino acids. Trimming pared 1 base from V and 0 bases from J, leaving 10 bases between.